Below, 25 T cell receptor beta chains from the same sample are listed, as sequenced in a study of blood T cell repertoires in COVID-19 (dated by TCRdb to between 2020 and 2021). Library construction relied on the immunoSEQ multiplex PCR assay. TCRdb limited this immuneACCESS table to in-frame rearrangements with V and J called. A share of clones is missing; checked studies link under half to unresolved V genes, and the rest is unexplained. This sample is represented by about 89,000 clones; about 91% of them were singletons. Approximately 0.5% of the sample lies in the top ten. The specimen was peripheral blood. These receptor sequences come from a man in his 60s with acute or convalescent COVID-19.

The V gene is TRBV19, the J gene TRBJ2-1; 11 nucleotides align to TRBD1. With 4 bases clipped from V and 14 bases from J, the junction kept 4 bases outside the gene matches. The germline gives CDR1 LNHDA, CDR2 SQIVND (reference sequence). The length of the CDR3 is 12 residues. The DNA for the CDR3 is TGTGCCAGTAGTACCACGGGACAGGGGGAGTTCTTC. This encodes CASSTTGQGEFF. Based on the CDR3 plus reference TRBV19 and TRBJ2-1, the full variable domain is DGGITQSPKYLFRKEGQNVTLSCEQNLNHDAMYWYRQDPGQGLRLIYYSQIVNDFQKGDIAEGYSVSREKKESFPLTVTSAQKNPTAFYLCASSTTGQGEFFGPGTRLTVL.

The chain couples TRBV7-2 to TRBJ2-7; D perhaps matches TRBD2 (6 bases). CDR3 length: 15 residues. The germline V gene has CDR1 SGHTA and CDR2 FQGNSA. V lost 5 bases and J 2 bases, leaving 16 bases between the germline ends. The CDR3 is CASSVPLGGPYEQYF. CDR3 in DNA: TGTGCCAGCAGCGTGCCCTTGGGGGGACCCTACGAGCAGTACTTC.

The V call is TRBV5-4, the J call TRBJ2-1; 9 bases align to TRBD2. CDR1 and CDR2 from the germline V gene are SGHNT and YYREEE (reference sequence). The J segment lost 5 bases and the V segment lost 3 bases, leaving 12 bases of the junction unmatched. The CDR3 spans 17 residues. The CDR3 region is CASSSRRASGADNEQFF. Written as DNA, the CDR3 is TGTGCCAGCAGCTCACGTCGGGCTAGCGGGGCGGACAATGAGCAGTTCTTC.

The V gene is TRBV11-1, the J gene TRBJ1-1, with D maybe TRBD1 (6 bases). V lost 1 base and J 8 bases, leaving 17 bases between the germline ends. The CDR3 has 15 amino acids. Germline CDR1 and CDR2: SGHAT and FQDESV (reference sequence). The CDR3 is CASSLGTGRGLEAFF. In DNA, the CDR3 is TGTGCCAGCAGCTTAGGAACAGGGAGGGGCCTCGAAGCTTTCTTT.

CDR3 DNA sequence: TGTGCCAGTAGTCCTAGTAGCGGGGGGTCCCAGTACTTC. This sequence encodes CASSPSSGGSQYF. The chain combines TRBV19 with TRBJ2-5, with 10 bases matching TRBD2. Unmatched junction bases numbered 6, after V lost 5 bases and J lost 9 bases. The CDR3 loop spans 13 amino acids. Germline lookup yields CDR1 LNHDA and CDR2 SQIVND (reference sequence).

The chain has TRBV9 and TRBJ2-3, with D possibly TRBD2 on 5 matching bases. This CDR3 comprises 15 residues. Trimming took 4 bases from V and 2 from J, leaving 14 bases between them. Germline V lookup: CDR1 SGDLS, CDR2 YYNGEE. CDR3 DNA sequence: TGTGCCAGCAGCCCACCGACTACCTACACAGATACGCAGTATTTT. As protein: CASSPPTTYTDTQYF.

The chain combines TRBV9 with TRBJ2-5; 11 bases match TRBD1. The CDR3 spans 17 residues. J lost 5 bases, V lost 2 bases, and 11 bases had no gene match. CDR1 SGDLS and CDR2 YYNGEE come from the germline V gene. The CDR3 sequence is CASSVLPGQGVVETQYF. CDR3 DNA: TGTGCCAGCAGCGTCTTACCGGGACAGGGGGTCGTGGAGACCCAGTACTTC.

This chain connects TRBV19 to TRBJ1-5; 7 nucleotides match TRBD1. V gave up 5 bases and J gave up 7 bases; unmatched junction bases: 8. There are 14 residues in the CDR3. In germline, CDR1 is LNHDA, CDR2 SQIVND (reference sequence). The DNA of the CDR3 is TGTGCCAGTAGTCCACAGGGGCGGGAACAGCCCCAGCATTTT. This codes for CASSPQGREQPQHF.

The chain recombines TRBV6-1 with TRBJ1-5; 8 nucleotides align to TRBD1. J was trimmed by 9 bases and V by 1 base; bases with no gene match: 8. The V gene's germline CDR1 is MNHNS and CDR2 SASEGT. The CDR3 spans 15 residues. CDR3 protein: CASSEGGQVPRPQHF. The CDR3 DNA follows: TGTGCCAGCAGTGAAGGGGGACAGGTACCTCGGCCCCAGCATTTT.

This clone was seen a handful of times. Here the CDR3 DNA reads TGTGCCAGTAGTATGGTTTCAGGGGGCAATCAGCCCCAGCATTTT. It codes for CASSMVSGGNQPQHF. The chain recombines TRBV19 with TRBJ1-5, with D possibly TRBD1 on 6 matching bases. Germline V gene lookup returns CDR1 LNHDA and CDR2 SQIVND (reference sequence). Deletions cut 3 bases from V and 2 bases from J, with 11 bases between. There are 15 residues in the CDR3. The full variable domain, completed using reference TRBV19 and TRBJ1-5, is DGGITQSPKYLFRKEGQNVTLSCEQNLNHDAMYWYRQDPGQGLRLIYYSQIVNDFQKGDIAEGYSVSREKKESFPLTVTSAQKNPTAFYLCASSMVSGGNQPQHFGDGTRLSIL.

CDR3 loop: CASSLEWGGNTEAFF. The CDR3 coding sequence is TGTGCCAGCAGCTTGGAGTGGGGGGGGAACACTGAAGCTTTCTTT. V and J are TRBV5-4 and TRBJ1-1, with D possibly matching TRBD1 (5 bases). Germline values: CDR1 SGHNT, CDR2 YYREEE (reference sequence). The CDR3 is 15 amino acids. Trimming cost V 0 bases and J 1 base, with 10 bases left between them.

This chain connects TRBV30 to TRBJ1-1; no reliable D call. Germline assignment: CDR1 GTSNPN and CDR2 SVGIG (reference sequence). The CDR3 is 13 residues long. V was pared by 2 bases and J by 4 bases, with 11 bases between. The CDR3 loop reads CAWSPDSRTEAFF. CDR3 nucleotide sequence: TGTGCCTGGAGTCCCGACTCACGCACTGAAGCTTTCTTT. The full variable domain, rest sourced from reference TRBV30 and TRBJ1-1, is SQTIHQWPATLVQPVGSPLSLECTVEGTSNPNLYWYRQAAGRGLQLLFYSVGIGQISSEVPQNLSASRPQDRQFILSSKKLLLSDSGFYLCAWSPDSRTEAFFGQGTRLTVV.

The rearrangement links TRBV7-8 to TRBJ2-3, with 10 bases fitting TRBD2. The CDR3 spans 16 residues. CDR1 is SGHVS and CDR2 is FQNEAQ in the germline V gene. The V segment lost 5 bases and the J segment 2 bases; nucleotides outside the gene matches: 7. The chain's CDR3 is CASSARTSGNTDTQYF. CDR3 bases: TGTGCCAGCAGCGCCCGGACTAGCGGCAACACAGATACGCAGTATTTT.

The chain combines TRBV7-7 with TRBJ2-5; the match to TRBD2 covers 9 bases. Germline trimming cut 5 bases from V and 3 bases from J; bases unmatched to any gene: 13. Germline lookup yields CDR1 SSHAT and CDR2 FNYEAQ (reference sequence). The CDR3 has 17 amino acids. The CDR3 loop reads CASSEGSDLAGKETQYF. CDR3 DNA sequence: TGTGCCAGCAGCGAGGGGAGTGACCTAGCGGGGAAAGAGACCCAGTACTTC. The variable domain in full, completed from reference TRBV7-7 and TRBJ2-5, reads GAGVSQSPRYKVTKRGQDVTLRCDPISSHATLYWYQQALGQGPEFLTYFNYEAQPDKSGLPSDRFSAERPEGSISTLTIQRTEQRDSAMYRCASSEGSDLAGKETQYFGPGTRLLVL.

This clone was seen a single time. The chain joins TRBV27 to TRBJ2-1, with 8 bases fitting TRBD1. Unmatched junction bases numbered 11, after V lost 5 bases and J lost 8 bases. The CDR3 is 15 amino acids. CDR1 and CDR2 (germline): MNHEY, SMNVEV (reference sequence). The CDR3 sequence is CASSPLDRDGDEQFF. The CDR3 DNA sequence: TGTGCCAGCAGTCCACTGGACAGGGACGGCGATGAGCAGTTCTTC.

The CDR3 coding sequence is TGTGCCAGCAGTCTCCAGGGGGTAGGGGGCTACACCTTC. Protein product: CASSLQGVGGYTF. V and J are TRBV27 and TRBJ1-2; TRBD1 matches at 7 bases. This CDR3 has 13 residues. V shed 5 bases and J 8 bases; nucleotides not matched to a gene: 8. The germline V gene encodes CDR1 MNHEY and CDR2 SMNVEV (reference sequence).

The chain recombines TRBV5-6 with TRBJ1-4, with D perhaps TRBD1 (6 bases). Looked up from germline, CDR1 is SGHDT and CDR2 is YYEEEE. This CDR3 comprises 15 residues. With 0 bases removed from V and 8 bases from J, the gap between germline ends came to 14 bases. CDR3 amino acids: CASSLGDIRWEKLFF. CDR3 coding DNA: TGTGCCAGCAGCTTGGGGGACATCCGATGGGAAAAACTGTTTTTT.

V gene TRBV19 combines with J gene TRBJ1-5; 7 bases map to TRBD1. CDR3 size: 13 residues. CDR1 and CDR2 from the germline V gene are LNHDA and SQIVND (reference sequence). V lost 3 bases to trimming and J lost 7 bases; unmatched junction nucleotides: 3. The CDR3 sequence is CASSITGEQPQHF. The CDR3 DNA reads TGTGCCAGTAGTATTACAGGGGAACAGCCCCAGCATTTT.

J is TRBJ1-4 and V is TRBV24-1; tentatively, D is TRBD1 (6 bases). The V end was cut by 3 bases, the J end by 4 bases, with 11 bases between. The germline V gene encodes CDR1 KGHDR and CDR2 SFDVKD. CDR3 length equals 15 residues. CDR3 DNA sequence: TGTGCCACCAGTGATCCCGGGACAAATAATGAAAAACTGTTTTTT. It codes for CATSDPGTNNEKLFF.

In DNA, the CDR3 is TGTGCCAGCAGCAACAGGGGCCACTCCTACGAGCAGTACTTC. Protein sequence: CASSNRGHSYEQYF. The chain employs TRBV6-5 and TRBJ2-7; TRBD1 matches at 7 bases. The CDR3 loop spans 14 amino acids. Germline CDR1 MNHEY, CDR2 SVGAGI. Trimming at V came to 6 bases and at J to 0 bases, leaving 5 bases not matched to a gene.

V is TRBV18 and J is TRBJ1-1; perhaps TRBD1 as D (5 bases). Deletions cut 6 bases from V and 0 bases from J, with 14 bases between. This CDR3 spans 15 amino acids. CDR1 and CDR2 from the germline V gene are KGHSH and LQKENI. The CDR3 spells CASSPSGGVNTEAFF. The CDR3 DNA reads TGTGCCAGCTCTCCCTCGGGGGGAGTGAACACTGAAGCTTTCTTT.

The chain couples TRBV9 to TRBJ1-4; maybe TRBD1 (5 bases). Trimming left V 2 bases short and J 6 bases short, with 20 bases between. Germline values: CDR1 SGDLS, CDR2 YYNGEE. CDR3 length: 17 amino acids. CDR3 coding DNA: TGTGCCAGCAGCGTTGGTGTTGCCGGGGGTCTTTATGAAAAACTGTTTTTT. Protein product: CASSVGVAGGLYEKLFF. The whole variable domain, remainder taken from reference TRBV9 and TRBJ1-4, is DSGVTQTPKHLITATGQRVTLRCSPRSGDLSVYWYQQSLDQGLQFLIQYYNGEERAKGNILERFSAQQFPDLHSELNLSSLELGDSALYFCASSVGVAGGLYEKLFFGSGTQLSVL.

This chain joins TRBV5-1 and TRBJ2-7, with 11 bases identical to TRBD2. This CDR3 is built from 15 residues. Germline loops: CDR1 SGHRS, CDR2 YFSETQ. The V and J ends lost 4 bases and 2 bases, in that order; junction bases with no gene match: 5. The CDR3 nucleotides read TGCGCCAGCAGCCCCGGGACTAGCGGCACCTACGAGCAGTACTTC. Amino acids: CASSPGTSGTYEQYF. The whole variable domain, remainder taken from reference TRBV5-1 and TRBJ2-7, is KAGVTQTPRYLIKTRGQQVTLSCSPISGHRSVSWYQQTPGQGLQFLFEYFSETQRNKGNFPGRFSGRQFSNSRSEMNVSTLELGDSALYLCASSPGTSGTYEQYFGPGTRLTVT.

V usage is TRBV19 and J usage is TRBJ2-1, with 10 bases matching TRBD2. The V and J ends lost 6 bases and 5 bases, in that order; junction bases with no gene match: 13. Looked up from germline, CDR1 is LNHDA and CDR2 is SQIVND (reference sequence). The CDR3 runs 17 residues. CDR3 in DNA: TGTGCCAGTAGCCTGGACTCCGGGACTAGCGCAAACAATGAGCAGTTCTTC. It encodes CASSLDSGTSANNEQFF.

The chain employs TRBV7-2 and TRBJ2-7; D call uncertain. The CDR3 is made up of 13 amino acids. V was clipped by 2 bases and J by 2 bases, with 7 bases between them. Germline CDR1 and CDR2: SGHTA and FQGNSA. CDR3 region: CASSLSPTYEQYF. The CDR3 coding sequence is TGTGCCAGCAGCTTATCCCCCACCTACGAGCAGTACTTC. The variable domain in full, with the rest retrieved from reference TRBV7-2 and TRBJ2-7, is GAGVSQSPSNKVTEKGKDVELRCDPISGHTALYWYRQSLGQGLEFLIYFQGNSAPDKSGLPSDRFSAERTGGSVSTLTIQRTQQEDSAVYLCASSLSPTYEQYFGPGTRLTVT.